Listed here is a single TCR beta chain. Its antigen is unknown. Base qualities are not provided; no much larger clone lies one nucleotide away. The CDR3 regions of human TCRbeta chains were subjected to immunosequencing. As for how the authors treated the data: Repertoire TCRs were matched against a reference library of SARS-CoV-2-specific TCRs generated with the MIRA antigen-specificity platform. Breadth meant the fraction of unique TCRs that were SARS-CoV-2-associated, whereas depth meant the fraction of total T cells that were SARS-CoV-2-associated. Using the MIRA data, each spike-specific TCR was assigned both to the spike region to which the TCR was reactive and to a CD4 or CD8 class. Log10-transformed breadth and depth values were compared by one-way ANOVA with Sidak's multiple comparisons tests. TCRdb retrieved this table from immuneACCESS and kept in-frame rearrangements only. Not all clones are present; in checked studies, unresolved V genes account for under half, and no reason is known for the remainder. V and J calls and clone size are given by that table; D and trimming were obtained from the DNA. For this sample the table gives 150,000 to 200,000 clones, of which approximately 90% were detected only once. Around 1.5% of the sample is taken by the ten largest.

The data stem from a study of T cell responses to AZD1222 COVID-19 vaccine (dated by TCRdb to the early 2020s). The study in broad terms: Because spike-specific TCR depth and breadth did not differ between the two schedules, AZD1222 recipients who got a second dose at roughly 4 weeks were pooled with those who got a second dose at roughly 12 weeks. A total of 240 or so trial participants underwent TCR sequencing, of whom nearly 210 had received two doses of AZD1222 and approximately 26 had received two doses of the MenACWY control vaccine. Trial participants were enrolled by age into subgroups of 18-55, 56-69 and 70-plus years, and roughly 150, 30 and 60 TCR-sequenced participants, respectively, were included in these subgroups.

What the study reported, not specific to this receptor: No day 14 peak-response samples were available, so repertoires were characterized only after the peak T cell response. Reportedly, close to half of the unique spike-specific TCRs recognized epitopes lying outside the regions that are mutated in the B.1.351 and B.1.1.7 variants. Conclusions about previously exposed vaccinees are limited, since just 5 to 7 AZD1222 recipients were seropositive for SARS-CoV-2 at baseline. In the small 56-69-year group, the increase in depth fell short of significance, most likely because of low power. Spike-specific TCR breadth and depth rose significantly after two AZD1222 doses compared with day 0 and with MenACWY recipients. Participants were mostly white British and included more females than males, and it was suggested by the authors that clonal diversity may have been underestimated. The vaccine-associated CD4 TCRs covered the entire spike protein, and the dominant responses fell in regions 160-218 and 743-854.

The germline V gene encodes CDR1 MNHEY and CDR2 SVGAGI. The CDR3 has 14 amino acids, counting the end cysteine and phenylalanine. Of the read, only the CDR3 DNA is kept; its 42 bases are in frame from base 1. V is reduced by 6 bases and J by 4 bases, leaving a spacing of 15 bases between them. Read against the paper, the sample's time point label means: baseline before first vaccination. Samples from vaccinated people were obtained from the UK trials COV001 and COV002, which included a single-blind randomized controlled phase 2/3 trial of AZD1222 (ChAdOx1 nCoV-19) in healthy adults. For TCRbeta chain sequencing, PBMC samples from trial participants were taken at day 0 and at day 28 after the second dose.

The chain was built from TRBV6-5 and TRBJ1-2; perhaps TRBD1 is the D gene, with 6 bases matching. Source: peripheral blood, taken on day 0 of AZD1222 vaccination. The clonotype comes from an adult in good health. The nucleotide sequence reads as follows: TGTGCCAGCAGGGTCGGGGGGGCAGCCTATGGCTACACCTTC. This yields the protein CASRVGGAAYGYTF.